These 30 T cell receptor beta chains came from one sample sequenced in a study of blood T cell repertoires in COVID-19. Some clones are missing from TCRdb's copy, which holds only in-frame ones; the method was immunoSEQ multiplex PCR. The sample holds about 130,000 clones, 86% seen once. The sample taken for sequencing was peripheral blood. These receptors came from a human donor in a cohort sampled during active COVID-19.

The chain carries TRBV5-1 and TRBJ1-1, with 10 nucleotides matching TRBD1. The CDR3 runs 19 residues. Germline-derived CDR1 and CDR2 are SGHRS and YFSETQ. V was clipped by 0 bases and J by 0 bases; unmatched bases: 11. CDR3 sequence reads: CASSLDRVDRGLLNTEAFF. The DNA of the CDR3 is TGCGCCAGCAGCTTGGATCGCGTCGACAGGGGGCTTCTGAACACTGAAGCTTTCTTT.

CDR3 residues: CASSLTSGGETQYF. For the CDR3, the DNA is TGTGCCAGCAGCTTAACTAGCGGGGGAGAGACCCAGTACTTC. V gene TRBV5-4 combines with J gene TRBJ2-5; 11 nucleotides match TRBD2. V shed 2 bases, J shed 4 bases, and the junction held 1 base outside the gene matches. Germline V gene lookup returns CDR1 SGHNT and CDR2 YYREEE (reference sequence). The CDR3 length is 14 residues.

The chain uses TRBV2 and TRBJ1-4; no reliable D call. The V end was cut by 4 bases, the J end by 5 bases, with 14 bases between. This CDR3 has 15 residues. Germline V gene data show CDR1 as SNHLY and CDR2 as FYNNEI. The CDR3 reads CASSGTRLWNEKLFF. CDR3 DNA: TGTGCCAGCAGTGGAACCAGGCTCTGGAATGAAAAACTGTTTTTT.

The rearrangement links TRBV19 to TRBJ2-5; 10 nucleotides match TRBD1. The CDR3 has 16 amino acids. The V gene end was trimmed by 5 bases and the J gene end by 1 base; junction bases not matched to a gene: 7. Germline loops: CDR1 LNHDA, CDR2 SQIVND (reference sequence). Here the CDR3 DNA reads TGTGCCAGTAGTCCGAGACAGGGGGCGGCCCAAGAGACCCAGTACTTC. It is translated as CASSPRQGAAQETQYF.

The rearrangement uses TRBV7-9 and TRBJ2-3; the match to TRBD1 covers 8 bases. Trimming took 0 bases from V and 4 from J; bases not matched to a gene: 12. This CDR3 has 18 amino acids. Germline lookup yields CDR1 SEHNR and CDR2 FQNEAQ (reference sequence). Here the CDR3 reads CASSLAPGRGRLADTQYF. The CDR3 nucleotides are TGTGCCAGCAGCTTAGCACCCGGCAGGGGGCGACTAGCAGATACGCAGTATTTT.

This clone was recorded only once. The chain couples TRBV6-2 or TRBV6-3 to TRBJ2-3; D gene ambiguous. Germline V lookup: CDR1 MNHEY, CDR2 SVGEGT. V lost 4 bases and J 2 bases, leaving 7 bases between the germline ends. The CDR3 loop spans 13 amino acids. The CDR3 region is CASSFLYTDTQYF. CDR3 DNA sequence: TGTGCCAGCAGTTTTCTCTACACAGATACGCAGTATTTT.

About this clone: A read error may account for a junction end that differs from germline. The chain employs TRBV5-1 and TRBJ1-2; unclear D gene. Germline CDR1 SGHRS, CDR2 YFSETQ. The CDR3 is made up of 12 amino acids. CDR3 sequence: CASSSPLQLPTF. The CDR3 nucleotides are TGCGCCAGCAGCTCCCCCTTGCAGTTACCCACATTC.

The chain couples TRBV5-1 to TRBJ2-1, with no clear D. V lost 4 bases, J lost 6 bases, and 5 bases lay in between. This CDR3 region has 11 residues. The germline CDR1 and CDR2 sequences are SGHRS and YFSETQ. The chain's CDR3 is CASSTPNEQFF. CDR3 coding DNA: TGCGCCAGCAGCACTCCCAATGAGCAGTTCTTC.

The V gene is TRBV5-6, the J gene TRBJ2-7, with 10 bases identical to TRBD2. Trimming cost V 0 bases and J 6 bases; bases outside gene matches: 12. The CDR3 has 17 residues. The germline gives CDR1 SGHDT, CDR2 YYEEEE. CDR3 bases: TGTGCCAGCAGCTTGGAACCGAGCGGGAGGGCACCTGTCGAGCAGTACTTC. Translated: CASSLEPSGRAPVEQYF.

The CDR3 sequence is CASSRTSSDTQYF. The CDR3 DNA follows: TGTGCCAGCAGCAGGACTAGTTCAGATACGCAGTATTTT. The chain recombines TRBV7-2 with TRBJ2-3; 7 positions agree with TRBD2. V lost 5 bases, J lost 4 bases, and 3 bases stayed unmatched. CDR1 is SGHTA and CDR2 is FQGNSA in the germline V gene. This CDR3 has 13 amino acids.

The gene calls are TRBV29-1 and TRBJ1-4; D call uncertain. This CDR3 is 13 amino acids long. The ends were cut back, 7 bases at V and 1 base at J, with 10 bases in the middle. Germline V gene data show CDR1 as SQVTM and CDR2 as ANQGSEA. CDR3: CSARSGTNEKLFF. The CDR3 nucleotides read TGCAGCGCCAGATCAGGAACTAATGAAAAACTGTTTTTT.

The gene calls are TRBV19 and TRBJ2-1; TRBD2 matches at 10 bases. CDR3 length: 15 residues. The germline CDR1 and CDR2 sequences are LNHDA and SQIVND (reference sequence). J gave up 5 bases and V 6 bases, and 7 bases lay outside the gene matches. The CDR3 coding sequence is TGTGCCAGTAGGCCCCGGACTAGCGGAAACAATGAGCAGTTCTTC. This encodes CASRPRTSGNNEQFF.

The V call is TRBV27, the J call TRBJ2-1; the D gene is possibly TRBD1 (5 bases). Germline CDR1 reads MNHEY; CDR2 reads SMNVEV (reference sequence). This CDR3 has 17 amino acids. Trimming pared 3 bases from V and 0 bases from J, leaving 15 bases between. CDR3 sequence: CASSFVPQASSYNEQFF. For the CDR3, the DNA is TGTGCCAGCAGTTTCGTACCACAGGCGAGCTCCTACAATGAGCAGTTCTTC.

This CDR3 is CASSWFLAGVYEQYF. DNA of the CDR3: TGTGCCAGCAGTTGGTTCCTAGCGGGAGTCTACGAGCAGTACTTC. The chain recombines TRBV28 with TRBJ2-7; 10 bases are shared with TRBD2. CDR1 and CDR2 from the germline V gene are MDHEN and SYDVKM. This CDR3 has 15 residues. J was trimmed by 3 bases and V by 4 bases; bases with no gene match: 6. The entire variable domain, with the rest obtained from reference TRBV28 and TRBJ2-7, is as follows: DVKVTQSSRYLVKRTGEKVFLECVQDMDHENMFWYRQDPGLGLRLIYFSYDVKMKEKGDIPEGYSVSREKKERFSLILESASTNQTSMYLCASSWFLAGVYEQYFGPGTRLTVT.

The chain combines TRBV27 with TRBJ2-7; tentative D call: TRBD1 (6 bases). Trimming pared 3 bases from V and 3 bases from J, leaving 9 bases between. The CDR3 runs 13 residues. Per germline, CDR1 MNHEY and CDR2 SMNVEV (reference sequence). DNA for the CDR3: TGTGCCAGCAGTTTCTCCAGGGGCTACGAGCAGTACTTC. Translation gives CASSFSRGYEQYF.

The CDR3 DNA reads TGTGCCAGTCAAAGACAGGGGCAAGCCTCAGATACGCAGTATTTT. Translated, it gives CASQRQGQASDTQYF. The chain uses TRBV19 and TRBJ2-3, with 8 bases aligning to TRBD1. V shed 8 bases, J shed 4 bases, and the junction held 11 bases outside the gene matches. CDR1 is LNHDA and CDR2 is SQIVND in the germline V gene (reference sequence). The CDR3 is made up of 15 amino acids. The full variable domain, in which reference TRBV19 and TRBJ2-3 provide the parts outside the CDR3, is DGGITQSPKYLFRKEGQNVTLSCEQNLNHDAMYWYRQDPGQGLRLIYYSQIVNDFQKGDIAEGYSVSREKKESFPLTVTSAQKNPTAFYLCASQRQGQASDTQYFGPGTRLTVL.

This clone was found a few times. V is TRBV14 and J is TRBJ2-7; TRBD2 agrees at 8 bases. Germline V gives CDR1 SGHDN, CDR2 FVKESK. The CDR3 contains 15 residues. The J segment lost 4 bases and the V segment lost 4 bases, leaving 9 bases of the junction unmatched. The CDR3 loop is CASSLQRLATYEQYF. Written as DNA, the CDR3 is TGTGCCAGCAGCCTGCAACGACTAGCGACGTACGAGCAGTACTTC.

The genes are TRBV5-1 and TRBJ2-2, with D possibly TRBD1 on 6 matching bases. The CDR3 sequence is 16 residues long. The V gene's germline CDR1 is SGHRS and CDR2 YFSETQ. V was pared by 7 bases and J by 8 bases, with 24 bases between. The CDR3 region has the DNA TGCGCCAGCGGAAGGACAGACTCCATAAAACTGGGGGAGCTGTTTTTT. Protein sequence: CASGRTDSIKLGELFF. The whole variable domain, remainder taken from reference TRBV5-1 and TRBJ2-2, is KAGVTQTPRYLIKTRGQQVTLSCSPISGHRSVSWYQQTPGQGLQFLFEYFSETQRNKGNFPGRFSGRQFSNSRSEMNVSTLELGDSALYLCASGRTDSIKLGELFFGEGSRLTVL.

Only one count was recorded for this clone. This chain connects TRBV20-1 to TRBJ2-3; TRBD1 matches 7 bases. The germline CDR1 and CDR2 sequences are DFQATT and SNEGSKA (reference sequence). This CDR3 region has 15 residues. Unmatched junction bases numbered 8, after V lost 3 bases and J lost 2 bases. CDR3 residues: CSASLQGYHTDTQYF. CDR3 sequence (DNA): TGCAGTGCTAGTCTACAGGGGTATCACACAGATACGCAGTATTTT.

The V call is TRBV25-1, the J call TRBJ1-1; 7 bases fit TRBD1. Germline CDR1 and CDR2: MGHDK and SYGVNS. The V segment lost 3 bases and the J segment 11 bases; nucleotides outside the gene matches: 3. This CDR3 has 11 amino acids. The CDR3 coding sequence is TGTGCCAGCAGTGATATACAGGGGGCTTTCTTT. This gives the protein CASSDIQGAFF.

Written as DNA, the CDR3 is TGTGCCAGTAGTACCCACCAGGGGGCTCGGTACGAGCAGTACTTC. Amino acids: CASSTHQGARYEQYF. The V call is TRBV19, the J call TRBJ2-7; 8 positions agree with TRBD1. CDR1 is LNHDA and CDR2 is SQIVND in the germline V gene (reference sequence). J was trimmed by 4 bases and V by 4 bases; bases with no gene match: 9. This CDR3 spans 15 amino acids.

This clone was picked up one time. The chain joins TRBV28 to TRBJ2-1, with D unclear. In germline, CDR1 is MDHEN, CDR2 SYDVKM. This CDR3 region has 11 residues. Between the trimmed V and J ends, which lost 2 bases and 8 bases, there was a span of 4 bases. In DNA form, the CDR3 reads TGTGCCAGCAGTTTAAGCGATGAGCAGTTCTTC. Its translation: CASSLSDEQFF.

This clone appeared a single time. The gene calls are TRBV6-1 and TRBJ2-1, with 11 positions matching TRBD2. V dropped 3 bases and J dropped 4; count of bases not matched to a gene: 2. Germline CDR1 MNHNS, CDR2 SASEGT. The CDR3 contains 15 residues. The CDR3 region has the DNA TGTGCCAGCAGTGACGGGACTAGCGGATACAATGAGCAGTTCTTC. Translation gives CASSDGTSGYNEQFF.

The chain has TRBV2 and TRBJ1-6; 8 bases align to TRBD1. The V segment lost 7 bases and the J segment 10 bases; nucleotides outside the gene matches: 9. The CDR3 is made up of 14 amino acids. Germline V gene lookup returns CDR1 SNHLY and CDR2 FYNNEI. Here the CDR3 reads CASTPTGARSPLHF. DNA for the CDR3: TGTGCCAGCACCCCGACAGGGGCAAGGTCACCCCTCCACTTT.

V usage is TRBV3-1 (or the pseudogene TRBV3-2) and J usage is TRBJ2-2; TRBD2 matches 7 bases. This CDR3 has 16 residues. Unmatched junction bases numbered 6, after V lost 4 bases and J lost 1 base. Germline CDR1 LGHDT, CDR2 YNNKEL (reference sequence). DNA of the CDR3: TGTGCCAGCAGCCTCTTAGAGCGGGAGAACACCGGGGAGCTGTTTTTT. Translating it yields CASSLLERENTGELFF.

This chain's CDR3 is CASSQGPPPRETQYF. CDR3 bases: TGTGCCAGTAGTCAGGGGCCCCCCCCCAGGGAGACCCAGTACTTC. The genes are TRBV19 and TRBJ2-5, with TRBD1 as a possible D gene (6 bases). There are 15 residues in the CDR3. Germline-derived CDR1 and CDR2 are LNHDA and SQIVND (reference sequence). V dropped 5 bases and J dropped 5 bases, with 18 bases sitting between them.

The chain combines TRBV18 with TRBJ2-5; no clear D gene. V lost 3 bases and J 2 bases, leaving 10 bases between the germline ends. The CDR3 has 14 amino acids. The germline CDR1 and CDR2 sequences are KGHSH and LQKENI. This CDR3 reads CASSPTDFQETQYF. In nucleotides, the CDR3 is TGTGCCAGCTCACCGACTGACTTTCAAGAGACCCAGTACTTC.

The chain combines TRBV6-1 with TRBJ2-1; TRBD2 matches 14 bases. The trim removed 4 bases at V and 8 bases at J, leaving 7 bases unmatched. Germline lookup yields CDR1 MNHNS and CDR2 SASEGT. The CDR3 contains 16 residues. The CDR3 reads CASSAGLAGVLYEQFF. For the CDR3, the DNA is TGTGCCAGCAGTGCGGGACTAGCGGGAGTGTTATATGAGCAGTTCTTC.

The genes are TRBV4-3 and TRBJ2-5; no clear D gene. Trimming left V 4 bases short and J 1 base short, with 13 bases between. The CDR3 is 15 residues long. Per germline, CDR1 LGHNA and CDR2 YSLEER. The CDR3 nucleotides read TGCGCCAGCAGCCTGCAGGCGACCCCCCAAGAGACCCAGTACTTC. Translating it yields CASSLQATPQETQYF.

The rearrangement uses TRBV9 and TRBJ2-7; 10 nucleotides line up with TRBD2. The J segment lost 3 bases and the V segment lost 3 bases, leaving 6 bases of the junction unmatched. Germline V gives CDR1 SGDLS, CDR2 YYNGEE. CDR3 size: 15 residues. The CDR3 DNA reads as TGTGCCAGCAGCGCCGGGACTAGCGACGTCTACGAGCAGTACTTC. Its protein is CASSAGTSDVYEQYF. Based on the CDR3 plus reference TRBV9 and TRBJ2-7, the full variable domain is DSGVTQTPKHLITATGQRVTLRCSPRSGDLSVYWYQQSLDQGLQFLIQYYNGEERAKGNILERFSAQQFPDLHSELNLSSLELGDSALYFCASSAGTSDVYEQYFGPGTRLTVT.